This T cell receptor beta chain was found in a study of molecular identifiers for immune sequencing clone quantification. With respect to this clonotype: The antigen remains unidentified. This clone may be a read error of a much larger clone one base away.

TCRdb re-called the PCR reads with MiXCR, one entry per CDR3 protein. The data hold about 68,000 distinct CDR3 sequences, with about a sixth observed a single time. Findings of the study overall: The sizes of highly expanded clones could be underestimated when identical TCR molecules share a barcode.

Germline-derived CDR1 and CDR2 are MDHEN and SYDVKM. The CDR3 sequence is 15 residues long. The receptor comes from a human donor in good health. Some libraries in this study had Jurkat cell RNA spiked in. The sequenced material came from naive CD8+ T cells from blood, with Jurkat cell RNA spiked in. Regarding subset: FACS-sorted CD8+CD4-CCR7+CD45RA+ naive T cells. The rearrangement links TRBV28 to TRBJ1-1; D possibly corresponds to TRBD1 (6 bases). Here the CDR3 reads CARSFGPGEDTEAFF. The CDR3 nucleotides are TGTGCCAGAAGTTTCGGCCCAGGGGAAGACACTGAAGCTTTCTTT. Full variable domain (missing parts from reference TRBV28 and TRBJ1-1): DVKVTQSSRYLVKRTGEKVFLECVQDMDHENMFWYRQDPGLGLRLIYFSYDVKMKEKGDIPEGYSVSREKKERFSLILESASTNQTSMYLCARSFGPGEDTEAFFGQGTRLTVV.